This passage covers 12 T cell receptor beta chains from one sample sequenced in a study of cytotoxic CD8 clonotypes in ibrutinib-treated CLL. Using immunoSEQ multiplex PCR, the repertoire was profiled, and TCRdb retains in-frame clones only, with some absent. This sample has 300,000 or so clones; 60% to 80% occur once, and the top ten carry about 5.9%. This sample comprised PBMCs, obtained after 36 months of ibrutinib treatment. The receptors were sampled from a human donor with chronic lymphocytic leukemia.

The gene calls are TRBV7-7 and TRBJ2-5; D is possibly TRBD2 (6 bases). The germline CDR1 and CDR2 sequences are SSHAT and FNYEAQ (reference sequence). The V and J ends lost 2 bases and 0 bases respectively, with 10 bases between them. The CDR3 is 15 residues long. CDR3 sequence: CASSLRWRDQETQYF. CDR3 DNA: TGTGCCAGCAGCTTACGGTGGAGGGACCAAGAGACCCAGTACTTC.

The chain joins TRBV29-1 to TRBJ2-1; no firm D call. The CDR3 has 12 amino acids. V shed 2 bases and J shed 5 bases, with 7 bases lying between them. Germline V gene data show CDR1 as SQVTM and CDR2 as ANQGSEA. CDR3 DNA sequence: TGCAGCGTTGAAAAGACCGACAATGAGCAGTTCTTC. Its translation is CSVEKTDNEQFF.

This clone has at least ten counts. The genes are TRBV27 and TRBJ1-5; D uncertain. Germline assignment: CDR1 MNHEY and CDR2 SMNVEV (reference sequence). V dropped 6 bases and J dropped 0 bases, with 12 bases sitting between them. This CDR3 is 15 amino acids long. CDR3 sequence (DNA): TGTGCCAGCAGACGACTCTCAGATAGCAATCAGCCCCAGCATTTT. This translates into CASRRLSDSNQPQHF.

This clone was seen just once. V gene TRBV10-3 combines with J gene TRBJ1-2, with TRBD1 identical over 7 bases. The V gene's germline CDR1 is ENHRY and CDR2 SYGVKD. CDR3 length: 12 amino acids. J was trimmed by 8 bases and V by 5 bases; bases with no gene match: 5. Here the CDR3 DNA reads TGTGCCATCAGTACGACAGGGAGCGGCTACACCTTC. As protein: CAISTTGSGYTF.

The chain combines TRBV5-1 with TRBJ1-4; D might be TRBD1 (5 bases). The CDR3 loop spans 15 amino acids. The ends were cut back, 1 base at V and 3 bases at J, with 10 bases in the middle. Germline-derived CDR1 and CDR2 are SGHRS and YFSETQ. CDR3 protein: CASSLSPGANEKLFF. CDR3 bases: TGCGCCAGCAGCTTGAGTCCGGGGGCTAATGAAAAACTGTTTTTT.

The chain combines TRBV6-5 with TRBJ2-7; 7 bases are a match to TRBD2. Losses at the gene ends were 2 bases for V and 6 bases for J; bases not matched to a gene: 10. Germline V gives CDR1 MNHEY, CDR2 SVGAGI. The CDR3 covers 15 residues. CDR3 loop: CASSYADPSGGEQYF. The CDR3 DNA reads as TGTGCCAGCAGTTACGCGGATCCGTCGGGGGGCGAGCAGTACTTC.

This clone was seen more than once but under ten times. An end of the junction does not agree with germline; a read error may underlie this. The rearrangement links TRBV9 to TRBJ1-1; D not resolved. This CDR3 is 12 amino acids long. Per the germline V gene, CDR1 is SGDLS and CDR2 is YYNGEE. Here the CDR3 reads CASNVPPYEAFF. The CDR3 DNA reads as TGTGCCAGCAACGTACCCCCTTATGAAGCTTTCTTT.

J is TRBJ2-7 and V is TRBV5-6; TRBD1 agrees at 11 bases. V was clipped by 2 bases and J by 4 bases; unmatched bases: 5. The germline V gene has CDR1 SGHDT and CDR2 YYEEEE. There are 15 residues in the CDR3. For the CDR3, the DNA is TGTGCCAGCAGCTTTCGGGACAGGGGGTTATACGAGCAGTACTTC. It yields the protein CASSFRDRGLYEQYF.

This clone was seen a single time. Here the CDR3 reads CASSESVRAGPMETQYF. As DNA, the CDR3 is TGTGCCAGCAGTGAATCGGTCAGGGCTGGCCCCATGGAGACCCAGTACTTC. The gene calls are TRBV25-1 and TRBJ2-5, with D perhaps TRBD1 (5 bases). The V gene lost 1 base and the J gene lost 5 bases, with 20 bases spanning the gap. The CDR3 extends over 17 amino acids. Germline V gene sequence: CDR1 MGHDK, CDR2 SYGVNS. Full variable domain (remainder filled in from reference TRBV25-1 and TRBJ2-5): EADIYQTPRYLVIGTGKKITLECSQTMGHDKMYWYQQDPGMELHLIHYSYGVNSTEKGDLSSESTVSRIRTEHFPLTLESARPSHTSQYLCASSESVRAGPMETQYFGPGTRLLVL.

Note on this clone: An end of the junction differs from the germline gene, which may be a read error. The rearrangement links TRBV2 to TRBJ2-7; D perhaps matches TRBD2 (5 bases). CDR3 length: 13 amino acids. The germline gives CDR1 SNHLY, CDR2 FYNNEI. CDR3 DNA: TGTGCCGGCAGCAGGACTGAGACCTACGAGCAGTACTTC. Amino acid sequence: CAGSRTETYEQYF.

The rearrangement uses TRBV28 and TRBJ2-2; TRBD1 agrees at 9 bases. The CDR3 loop spans 16 amino acids. Looked up from germline, CDR1 is MDHEN and CDR2 is SYDVKM. The V gene end was trimmed by 5 bases and the J gene end by 6 bases; junction bases not matched to a gene: 10. The CDR3 DNA follows: TGTGCCAGCAGTGGCCGGGACAGGGTTCTCCCCGGGGAGCTGTTTTTT. It encodes CASSGRDRVLPGELFF.

CDR3 nucleotide sequence: TGCAGTGCTAGCCGGGACCGCATGTTCTTC. Its translation: CSASRDRMFF. The chain combines TRBV20-1 with TRBJ2-1; tentatively, D is TRBD1 or TRBD2 (5 bases each). Deletions cut 3 bases from V and 15 bases from J, with 12 bases between. Germline CDR1 is DFQATT and CDR2 is SNEGSKA (reference sequence). The CDR3 has 10 residues.